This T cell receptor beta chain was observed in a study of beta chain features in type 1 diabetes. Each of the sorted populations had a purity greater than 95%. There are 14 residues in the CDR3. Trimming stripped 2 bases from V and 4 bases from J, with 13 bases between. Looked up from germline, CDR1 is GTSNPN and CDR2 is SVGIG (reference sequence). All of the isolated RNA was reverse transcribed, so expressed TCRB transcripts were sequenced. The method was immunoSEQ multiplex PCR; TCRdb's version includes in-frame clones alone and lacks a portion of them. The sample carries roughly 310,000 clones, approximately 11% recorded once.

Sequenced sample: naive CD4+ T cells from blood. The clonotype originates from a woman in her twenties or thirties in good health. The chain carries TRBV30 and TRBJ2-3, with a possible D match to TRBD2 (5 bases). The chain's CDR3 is CAWSRGGSADTQYF. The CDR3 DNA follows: TGTGCCTGGAGTCGAGGCGGGTCGGCAGATACGCAGTATTTT.